The rows below give T cell receptor beta chains drawn from one sample of a study of CD8 T cells in Susac syndrome. TCRdb re-called the immunoSEQ multiplex PCR reads through MiXCR, storing one row per CDR3 protein. The sample gives some 450,000 distinct CDR3 sequences, more than 70% of which show up once; around 0.12% is in the top ten. Sequenced material: CD8+ T cells from PBMCs. Receptors were obtained from a human donor with multiple sclerosis. Each CDR3 is given with its conserved first and last residue. Each record gives: D gene, clone size, J gene, V gene, CDR3 protein, CDR3 DNA. D genes are given only for firm matches. Size values are once, few and many counts, or a class for expanded clones, and some rows have none.

>NA|few|TRBJ1-1|TRBV3-1
CASGIGGTEAFF
TGTGCCAGTGGCATAGGGGGCACTGAAGCTTTCTTT
>NA|NA|TRBJ1-2|TRBV3-1
CASSAEAPNYGYTF
TGTGCCAGCAGCGCAGAGGCCCCTAACTATGGCTACACCTTC
>TRBD1|NA|TRBJ2-7|TRBV29-1
CSVEGDRGSYEQYF
TGCAGCGTTGAAGGGGACAGGGGCTCCTACGAGCAGTACTTC
>NA|NA|TRBJ1-2|TRBV7-9
CASSLGPSAYGYTF
TGTGCCAGCAGCTTAGGCCCGTCGGCCTATGGCTACACCTTC
>TRBD1|NA|TRBJ2-5|TRBV29-1
CSAVGQGERETQYF
TGCAGCGCCGTAGGACAGGGGGAACGAGAGACCCAGTACTTC
>NA|NA|TRBJ1-6|TRBV6-5
CASSSLVPYNSPLHF
TGTGCCAGCAGTTCCCTTGTCCCCTATAATTCACCCCTCCACTTT
>NA|NA|TRBJ2-7|TRBV5-1
CASKNKGEQYF
TGCGCCAGCAAGAACAAGGGCGAGCAGTACTTC
>NA|NA|TRBJ2-7|TRBV10-2
CASSESGQEQYF
TGCGCCAGCAGTGAGTCCGGGCAAGAGCAGTACTTC
>TRBD1|NA|TRBJ2-1|TRBV6-5
CASSYVQGNEQFF
TGTGCCAGCAGTTACGTACAGGGGAATGAGCAGTTCTTC
>NA|NA|TRBJ1-1|TRBV20-1
CSVQVNTEAFF
TGCAGTGTACAGGTAAACACTGAAGCTTTCTTT
>NA|NA|TRBJ2-1|TRBV12-3/TRBV12-4
CASGWGPGDEQFF
TGTGCCAGCGGTTGGGGTCCAGGGGATGAGCAGTTCTTC
>NA|once|TRBJ2-3|TRBV29-1
CSVELTGSPDTQYF
TGCAGCGTTGAACTGACCGGGTCCCCAGATACGCAGTATTTT
>TRBD2|NA|TRBJ2-1|TRBV5-5
CASSLIPAGGLSSYNEQFF
TGTGCCAGCAGCTTAATCCCAGCGGGGGGTCTCAGCTCCTACAATGAGCAGTTCTTC
>TRBD2|NA|TRBJ2-7|TRBV27
CASSFMTAGEQYF
TGTGCCAGCAGTTTTATGACAGCGGGGGAGCAGTACTTC
>NA|NA|TRBJ1-2|TRBV30
CAWSDSIYGYTF
TGTGCCTGGAGTGACAGTATCTATGGCTACACCTTC
>NA|NA|TRBJ2-3|TRBV13
CASSFGDSGDTQYF
TGTGCCAGCAGCTTTGGAGATTCCGGAGATACGCAGTATTTT
>TRBD2|NA|TRBJ2-3|TRBV20-1
CSAPGTNTDTQYF
TGCAGTGCTCCCGGGACTAACACAGATACGCAGTATTTT
>NA|NA|TRBJ1-3|TRBV20-1
CSATKGFSGNTIYF
TGCAGTGCTACTAAGGGATTCTCTGGAAACACCATATATTTT
>NA|NA|TRBJ1-1|TRBV19
CASSSGAEAFF
TGTGCCAGCTCCTCAGGGGCCGAAGCTTTCTTT
>NA|NA|TRBJ2-1|TRBV11-2
CASSTLNAGASSYNEQFF
TGTGCCAGCAGCACTCTCAACGCGGGCGCCAGCTCCTACAATGAGCAGTTCTTC
>TRBD2|NA|TRBJ2-1|TRBV30
CAWTRTSGPYNEQFF
TGTGCCTGGACGAGGACTAGCGGGCCCTACAATGAGCAGTTCTTC
>TRBD2|NA|TRBJ2-7|TRBV10-3
CAISESTLVAGGSYEQYF
TGTGCCATCAGTGAGTCGACTCTGGTAGCGGGAGGCTCCTACGAGCAGTACTTC
>NA|NA|TRBJ1-1|TRBV5-1
CASSWRQTDNTEAFF
TGCGCCAGCAGCTGGCGACAGACCGATAACACTGAAGCTTTCTTT
>TRBD2|few|TRBJ2-3|TRBV2
CASSEISSGDYTDTQYF
TGTGCCAGCAGTGAAATTTCTAGCGGGGACTACACAGATACGCAGTATTTT
>TRBD1|NA|TRBJ1-5|TRBV6-2/TRBV6-3
CASSLGQGAKPQHF
TGTGCCAGCAGCCTGGGACAGGGGGCAAAGCCCCAGCATTTT
>TRBD2|NA|TRBJ2-7|TRBV5-1
CASSSIRGLAGEEQYF
TGCGCCAGCAGCTCTATACGAGGACTAGCGGGAGAGGAGCAGTACTTC
>NA|NA|TRBJ2-7|TRBV4-2
CASSQVKGPGEQYF
TGTGCCAGCAGCCAAGTCAAAGGGCCAGGCGAGCAGTACTTC
>TRBD1|NA|TRBJ2-2|TRBV5-5
CASSLGMGTGITGELFF
TGTGCCAGCAGCTTGGGTATGGGGACAGGGATCACCGGGGAGCTGTTTTTT
>NA|NA|TRBJ2-3|TRBV30
CAWSAGRGADTQYF
TGTGCCTGGAGTGCTGGCAGGGGCGCAGATACGCAGTATTTT
>NA|few|TRBJ2-6|TRBV27
CASSSTSGANVLTF
TGTGCCAGCAGTTCGACCTCTGGGGCCAACGTCCTGACTTTC
>TRBD1|NA|TRBJ1-1|TRBV5-4
CASSRTGEAFF
TGTGCCAGCAGCAGGACAGGTGAAGCTTTCTTT
>NA|NA|TRBJ1-4|TRBV7-9
CASSFTTGNEKLFF
TGTGCCAGCAGCTTCACGACGGGGAATGAAAAACTGTTTTTT
>TRBD2|NA|TRBJ2-1|TRBV30
CAWSVGRGGYNEQFF
TGTGCCTGGAGTGTTGGGCGGGGGGGTTACAATGAGCAGTTCTTC
>TRBD2|NA|TRBJ2-7|TRBV2
CASSIAGGPYEQYF
TGTGCCAGCAGTATAGCGGGAGGGCCCTACGAGCAGTACTTC
>TRBD2|NA|TRBJ2-5|TRBV12-3/TRBV12-4
CASRKILGTSGRVRRETQYF
TGTGCCAGCAGGAAAATACTAGGGACTAGCGGGAGGGTGAGGCGAGAGACCCAGTACTTC
>NA|NA|TRBJ2-7|TRBV3-1
CASSHNSRGQVEQYF
TGTGCCAGCAGCCATAACTCCAGGGGTCAGGTCGAGCAGTACTTC
>NA|once|TRBJ2-3|TRBV6-5
CAGRGDTDTQYF
TGTGCCGGCAGAGGGGACACAGATACGCAGTATTTT
>NA|NA|TRBJ2-7|TRBV27
CASSPSGTGGQQYF
TGTGCCAGCAGTCCCTCCGGGACCGGGGGTCAGCAGTACTTC
>TRBD1|NA|TRBJ2-7|TRBV5-1
CASSLLTGSYEQYF
TGCGCCAGCAGCTTACTGACAGGGTCCTACGAGCAGTACTTC
>NA|once|TRBJ2-3|TRBV3-1
CASSPQGGPPTDTQYF
TGTGCCAGCAGCCCCCAGGGGGGGCCCCCCACAGATACGCAGTATTTT
>NA|NA|TRBJ1-1|TRBV12-3/TRBV12-4
CASSIGSYTEAFF
TGTGCCAGCAGCATAGGGTCGTACACTGAAGCTTTCTTT
>NA|few|TRBJ1-1|TRBV11-2
CASSPRALNTEAFF
TGTGCCAGCAGCCCCAGGGCCCTGAACACTGAAGCTTTCTTT